This TCR beta chain stems from a study of T-cell reconstitution after alpha-beta-depleted transplantation in children. Study-level findings and limits: By about two months after transplant, alpha-beta T cells reportedly arose from several hundred graft clones that had expanded.

Concerning this clonotype itself: Its target is unknown.

Preparation of the TCRbeta library involved a method that used unique molecular identifiers. TCRdb reprocessed the PCR reads via MiXCR and lists one record per CDR3 protein. Of about 420,000 distinct CDR3 sequences listed, roughly 15% are singletons. Germline values: CDR1 MNHEY, CDR2 SMNVEV (reference sequence). This CDR3 has 15 residues. Between the trimmed V and J ends, which lost 6 bases and 3 bases, there was a span of 18 bases. This clonotype was sampled from a boy in the first two years of life who had a stem cell transplant for Wiskott-Aldrich syndrome, so the T cells may come from the graft donor. Sample: PBMCs, mostly from graft donor cells, taken 360 days after TCRalphabeta/CD19-depleted stem cell transplant. This chain connects TRBV27 to TRBJ2-7; D unresolved. CDR3 bases: TGTGCCAGCAGATTGGGTCTCCTTTCTTTCTACGAGCAGTACTTC. The encoded protein is CASRLGLLSFYEQYF.